One and the same sample provided the 12 T cell receptor beta chains below, sequenced in a study of cytomegalovirus exposure and HLA in healthy donors. The primer mix had 60 Vbeta and 13 Jbeta primers. The method was immunoSEQ multiplex PCR; TCRdb's version includes in-frame clones alone and lacks a portion of them. Among some 80,000 clones listed, 70% to 80% were seen once. Sequenced: PBMCs. The receptors stem from a man between 40 and 49 years old in good health and CMV-seronegative.

The chain recombines TRBV27 with TRBJ1-4, with 9 nucleotides matching TRBD1. Germline V lookup: CDR1 MNHEY, CDR2 SMNVEV (reference sequence). J gave up 8 bases and V 6 bases, and 16 bases lay outside the gene matches. The CDR3 is made up of 17 amino acids. CDR3: CASSLGLPGTGREKLFF. The CDR3 DNA reads TGTGCCAGCAGCCTCGGACTGCCCGGGACAGGGAGGGAAAAACTGTTTTTT.

V and J are TRBV10-3 and TRBJ1-1; TRBD1 is a possible D gene (5 bases). From germline, CDR1 is ENHRY and CDR2 SYGVKD. The length of the CDR3 is 16 residues. V lost 0 bases and J lost 1, with 12 bases in between. The CDR3 bases are TGTGCCATCAGTGAGTCAGCGGGACGGAAGAACACTGAAGCTTTCTTT. Amino acid sequence: CAISESAGRKNTEAFF.

The chain joins TRBV7-9 to TRBJ1-1, with D unresolved. This CDR3 has 11 residues. Trimming left V 2 bases short and J 8 bases short, with 6 bases between. Looked up from germline, CDR1 is SEHNR and CDR2 is FQNEAQ (reference sequence). The CDR3 protein is CASSLPREAFF. The DNA for the CDR3 is TGTGCCAGCAGCTTACCGAGGGAAGCTTTCTTT.

The chain is built from TRBV28 and TRBJ1-3; maybe TRBD1 (5 bases). The CDR3 has 14 residues. Deletions cut 8 bases from V and 4 bases from J, with 15 bases between. Per germline, CDR1 MDHEN and CDR2 SYDVKM. CDR3 amino acids: CASYETAPGNTIYF. CDR3 bases: TGTGCCAGCTACGAGACAGCACCCGGAAACACCATATATTTT.

The chain recombines TRBV11-2 with TRBJ2-1; TRBD2 matches at 8 bases. The germline gives CDR1 SGHAT, CDR2 FQNNGV. V was pared by 0 bases and J by 4 bases, with 8 bases of the junction left unmatched. The CDR3 extends over 17 amino acids. The CDR3 is CASSLEPTGGRYNEQFF. CDR3 bases: TGTGCCAGCAGCTTAGAGCCCACGGGGGGGCGATACAATGAGCAGTTCTTC.

The chain recombines TRBV19 with TRBJ2-1, with 8 positions matching TRBD2. This CDR3 contains 19 residues. Germline loops: CDR1 LNHDA, CDR2 SQIVND (reference sequence). V lost 6 bases, J lost 2 bases, and 18 bases stayed unmatched. This CDR3 is CASRPPPGLRSGAYNEQFF. The CDR3 coding sequence is TGTGCCAGTAGACCTCCCCCGGGGCTACGTAGCGGGGCCTACAATGAGCAGTTCTTC.

V and J are TRBV18 and TRBJ2-7; TRBD1 agrees at 7 bases. Looked up from germline, CDR1 is KGHSH and CDR2 is LQKENI. The CDR3 covers 15 residues. V was pared by 0 bases and J by 0 bases, with 2 bases of the junction left unmatched. CDR3 in DNA: TGTGCCAGCTCACCACCGGGACAGAACTCCTACGAGCAGTACTTC. This gives the protein CASSPPGQNSYEQYF.

Points on this clone: A junction boundary mismatches the germline segment, possibly from a read error. The chain uses TRBV7-7 and TRBJ1-5, with D perhaps matching TRBD1 (6 bases). This CDR3 is 13 amino acids long. Looked up from germline, CDR1 is SSHAT and CDR2 is FNYEAQ (reference sequence). CDR3 in amino acids: CASSRTEGEPQHF. CDR3 sequence (DNA): TGTGCTAGCAGCAGGACTGAGGGGGAGCCCCAGCATTTT.

The chain links TRBV5-1 to TRBJ2-5, with 7 bases aligning to TRBD1. Germline CDR1 reads SGHRS; CDR2 reads YFSETQ. V lost 7 bases, J lost 0 bases, and 0 bases stayed unmatched. The CDR3 consists of 12 residues. The CDR3 DNA is TGCGCCAGCGACAGGGACCAAGAGACCCAGTACTTC. Encoded protein: CASDRDQETQYF.

The DNA for the CDR3 is TGTGCCAGCAGCCCCCCTCCTTCCTACAATGAGCAGTTCTTC. It codes for CASSPPPSYNEQFF. This sequence joins TRBV9 and TRBJ2-1; no reliable D call. CDR1 SGDLS and CDR2 YYNGEE come from the germline V gene. V was clipped by 4 bases and J by 1 base, with 9 bases between them. The CDR3 is 14 residues long.

This clone was recorded only once. The genes are TRBV29-1 and TRBJ1-5; D not resolved. Trimming stripped 4 bases from V and 4 bases from J, with 14 bases between. This CDR3 has 14 residues. The V gene's germline CDR1 is SQVTM and CDR2 ANQGSEA. The CDR3 sequence: CSVVAGVGNQPQHF. The CDR3 nucleotides read TGCAGCGTTGTCGCGGGTGTAGGAAATCAGCCCCAGCATTTT.

This sequence joins TRBV7-9 and TRBJ1-4; 10 bases line up with TRBD1. With 5 bases clipped from V and 3 bases from J, the junction kept 12 bases outside the gene matches. Germline lookup yields CDR1 SEHNR and CDR2 FQNEAQ (reference sequence). This CDR3 region has 18 residues. The CDR3 DNA reads as TGTGCCAGCAGCCCGAGTCCCGGGACAGGGGTGGCTAATGAAAAACTGTTTTTT. Translating gives CASSPSPGTGVANEKLFF. Full variable domain (rest looked up from reference TRBV7-9 and TRBJ1-4): DTGVSQNPRHKITKRGQNVTFRCDPISEHNRLYWYRQTLGQGPEFLTYFQNEAQLEKSRLLSDRFSAERPKGSFSTLEIQRTEQGDSAMYLCASSPSPGTGVANEKLFFGSGTQLSVL.